This T cell receptor beta chain originates from a study of cytomegalovirus exposure and HLA in healthy donors. Study findings and constraints: Cytomegalovirus-associated TCR beta chains were listed, numbering some 170. There were several of the most significant clusters that appeared linked to common viral pathogens in a later analysis.

Vbeta (60) and Jbeta (13) primers were used in the PCR. This table comes from immunoSEQ multiplex PCR, and its TCRdb copy is limited to in-frame clones, with some not included. The sample has around 190,000 clones, more than 65% seen once. The CDR3 length is 15 residues. The V and J ends lost 6 bases and 4 bases, in that order; junction bases with no gene match: 12. The V gene's germline CDR1 is MNHNY and CDR2 SVGAGI (reference sequence). This clone was detected a few times. What it binds is not known. All the people who gave samples were healthy bone marrow donors. Sequencing was done on a sample of PBMCs. The V gene is TRBV6-6, the J gene TRBJ2-7, with 7 bases that match TRBD2. The source of this sequence is a girl aged 2 to 9 in good health and CMV-seropositive. The CDR3 DNA reads as TGTGCCAGCAGCCCCCCCGGCGGGGGAAGGTACGAGCAGTACTTC. It yields the protein CASSPPGGGRYEQYF.